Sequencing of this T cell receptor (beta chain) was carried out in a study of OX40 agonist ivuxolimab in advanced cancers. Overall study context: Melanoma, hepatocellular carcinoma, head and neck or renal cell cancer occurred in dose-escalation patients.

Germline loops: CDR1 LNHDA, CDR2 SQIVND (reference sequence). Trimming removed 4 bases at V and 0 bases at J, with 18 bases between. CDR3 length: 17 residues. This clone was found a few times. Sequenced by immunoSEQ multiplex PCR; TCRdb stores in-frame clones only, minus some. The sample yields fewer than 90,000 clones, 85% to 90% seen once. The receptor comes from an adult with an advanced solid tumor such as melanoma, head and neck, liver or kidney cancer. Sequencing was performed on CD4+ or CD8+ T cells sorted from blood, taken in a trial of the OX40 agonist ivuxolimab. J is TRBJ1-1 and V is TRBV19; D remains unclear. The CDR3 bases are TGTGCCAGTAGTACCCGGAGAACGAGTGCCATGAACACTGAAGCTTTCTTT. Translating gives CASSTRRTSAMNTEAFF. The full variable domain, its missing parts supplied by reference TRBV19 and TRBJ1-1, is DGGITQSPKYLFRKEGQNVTLSCEQNLNHDAMYWYRQDPGQGLRLIYYSQIVNDFQKGDIAEGYSVSREKKESFPLTVTSAQKNPTAFYLCASSTRRTSAMNTEAFFGQGTRLTVV.